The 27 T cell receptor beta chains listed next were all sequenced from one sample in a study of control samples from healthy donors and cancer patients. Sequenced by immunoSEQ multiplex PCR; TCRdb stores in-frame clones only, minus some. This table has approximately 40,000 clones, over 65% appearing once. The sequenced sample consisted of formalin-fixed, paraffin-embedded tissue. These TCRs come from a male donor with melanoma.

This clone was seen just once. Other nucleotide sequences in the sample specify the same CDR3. CDR3 sequence reads: CASRLGTDTQYF. The CDR3 nucleotides read TGTGCCAGCAGATTGGGAACAGATACGCAGTATTTT. This chain connects TRBV7-2 to TRBJ2-3; D gene ambiguous. V was clipped by 6 bases and J by 3 bases, with 7 bases between them. Germline V lookup: CDR1 SGHTA, CDR2 FQGNSA. This CDR3 contains 12 residues. The full variable domain, completed using reference TRBV7-2 and TRBJ2-3, is GAGVSQSPSNKVTEKGKDVELRCDPISGHTALYWYRQSLGQGLEFLIYFQGNSAPDKSGLPSDRFSAERTGGSVSTLTIQRTQQEDSAVYLCASRLGTDTQYFGPGTRLTVL.

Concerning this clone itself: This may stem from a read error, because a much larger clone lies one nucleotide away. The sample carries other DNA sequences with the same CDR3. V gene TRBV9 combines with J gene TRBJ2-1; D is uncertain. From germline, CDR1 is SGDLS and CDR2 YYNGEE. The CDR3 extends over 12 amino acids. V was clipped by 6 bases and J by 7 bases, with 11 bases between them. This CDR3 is CASNLDNNEQFF. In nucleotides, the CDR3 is TGTGCCAGCAACCTTGACAATAATGAGCAGTTCTTC.

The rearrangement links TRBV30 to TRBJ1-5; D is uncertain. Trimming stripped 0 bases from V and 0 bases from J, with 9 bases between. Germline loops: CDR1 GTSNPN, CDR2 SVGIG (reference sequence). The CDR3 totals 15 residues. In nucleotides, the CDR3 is TGTGCCTGGAGTGTACGGGATTATAGCAATCAGCCCCAGCATTTT. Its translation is CAWSVRDYSNQPQHF.

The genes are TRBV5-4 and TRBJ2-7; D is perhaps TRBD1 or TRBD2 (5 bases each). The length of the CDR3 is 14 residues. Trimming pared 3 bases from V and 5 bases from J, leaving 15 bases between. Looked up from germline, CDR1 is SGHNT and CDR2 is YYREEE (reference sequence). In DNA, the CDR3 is TGTGCCAGCAGCTCCAACAAGGGGACCAACGAGCAGTACTTC. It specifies CASSSNKGTNEQYF.

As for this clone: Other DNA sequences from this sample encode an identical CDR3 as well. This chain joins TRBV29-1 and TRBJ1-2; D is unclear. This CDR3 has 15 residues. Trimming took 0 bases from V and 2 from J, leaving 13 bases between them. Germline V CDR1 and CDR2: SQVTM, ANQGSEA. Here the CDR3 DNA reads TGCAGCGTTGAAGAAGAACGGAGCCGGAACTATGGCTACACCTTC. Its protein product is CSVEEERSRNYGYTF.

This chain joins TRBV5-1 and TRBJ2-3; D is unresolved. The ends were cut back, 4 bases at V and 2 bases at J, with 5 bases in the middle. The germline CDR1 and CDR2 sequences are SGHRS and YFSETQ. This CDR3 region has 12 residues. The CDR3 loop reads CASSIPTDTQYF. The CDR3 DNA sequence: TGCGCCAGCAGCATCCCCACAGATACGCAGTATTTT.

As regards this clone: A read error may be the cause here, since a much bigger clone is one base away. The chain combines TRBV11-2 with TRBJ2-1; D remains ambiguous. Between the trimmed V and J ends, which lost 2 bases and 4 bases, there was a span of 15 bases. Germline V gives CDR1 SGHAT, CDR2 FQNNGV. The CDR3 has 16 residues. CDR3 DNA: TGTGCCAGCAGCTTACATAGCCTAACCCCTTACAATGAGCAGTTCTTC. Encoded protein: CASSLHSLTPYNEQFF.

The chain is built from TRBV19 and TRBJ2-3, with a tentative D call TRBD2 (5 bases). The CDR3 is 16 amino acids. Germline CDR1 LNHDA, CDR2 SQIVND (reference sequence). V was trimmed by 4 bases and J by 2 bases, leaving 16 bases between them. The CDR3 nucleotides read TGTGCCAGTAGTACGGTCGGCTCGGGGTCCACAGATACGCAGTATTTT. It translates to CASSTVGSGSTDTQYF.

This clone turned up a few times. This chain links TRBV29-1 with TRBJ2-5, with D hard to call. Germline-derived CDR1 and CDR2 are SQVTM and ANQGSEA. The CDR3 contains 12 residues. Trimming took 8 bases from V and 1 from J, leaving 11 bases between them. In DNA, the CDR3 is TGCAGCTCATTAGAGTTCCAAGAGACCCAGTACTTC. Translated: CSSLEFQETQYF.

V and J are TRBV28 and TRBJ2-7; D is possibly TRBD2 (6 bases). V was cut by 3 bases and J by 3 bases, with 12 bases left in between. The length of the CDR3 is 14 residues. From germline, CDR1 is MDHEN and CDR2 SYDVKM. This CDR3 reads CASSFPGTGYEQYF. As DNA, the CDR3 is TGTGCCAGCAGTTTTCCCGGGACTGGCTACGAGCAGTACTTC.

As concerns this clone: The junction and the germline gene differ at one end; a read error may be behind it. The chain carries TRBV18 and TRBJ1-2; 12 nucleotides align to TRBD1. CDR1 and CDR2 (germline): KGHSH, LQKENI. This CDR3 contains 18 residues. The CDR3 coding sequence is TGTGTCAGCTCACCCGGCGTCAAAGGGACAGGGGGCCCCTATGGCTACACCTTC. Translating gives CVSSPGVKGTGGPYGYTF.

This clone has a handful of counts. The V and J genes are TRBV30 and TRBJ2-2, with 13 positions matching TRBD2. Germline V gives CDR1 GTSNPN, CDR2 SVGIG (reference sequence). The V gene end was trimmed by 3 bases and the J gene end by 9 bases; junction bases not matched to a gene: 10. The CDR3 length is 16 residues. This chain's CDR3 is CAWREGTSGMGRELFF. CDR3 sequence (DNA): TGTGCCTGGAGGGAGGGGACTAGCGGGATGGGCCGGGAGCTGTTTTTT.

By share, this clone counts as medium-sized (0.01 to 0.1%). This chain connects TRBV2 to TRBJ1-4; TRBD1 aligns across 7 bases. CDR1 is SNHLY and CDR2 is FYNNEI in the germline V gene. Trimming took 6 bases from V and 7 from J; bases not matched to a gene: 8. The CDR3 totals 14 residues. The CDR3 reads CASRDRVGSEKLFF. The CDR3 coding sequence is TGTGCCAGCAGAGACAGGGTGGGGAGTGAAAAACTGTTTTTT.

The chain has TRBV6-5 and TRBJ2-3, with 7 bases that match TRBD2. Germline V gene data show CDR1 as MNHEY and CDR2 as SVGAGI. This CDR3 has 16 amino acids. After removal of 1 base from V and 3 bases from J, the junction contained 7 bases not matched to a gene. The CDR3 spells CASSYFGGSRTDTQYF. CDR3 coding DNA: TGTGCCAGCAGTTACTTTGGCGGGAGTAGGACAGATACGCAGTATTTT.

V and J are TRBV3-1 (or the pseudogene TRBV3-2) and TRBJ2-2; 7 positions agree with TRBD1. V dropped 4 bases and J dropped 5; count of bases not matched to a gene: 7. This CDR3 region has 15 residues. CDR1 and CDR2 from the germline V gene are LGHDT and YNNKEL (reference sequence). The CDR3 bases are TGTGCCAGCAGCCCCCGACAGGGTGGTACCGGGGAGCTGTTTTTT. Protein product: CASSPRQGGTGELFF.

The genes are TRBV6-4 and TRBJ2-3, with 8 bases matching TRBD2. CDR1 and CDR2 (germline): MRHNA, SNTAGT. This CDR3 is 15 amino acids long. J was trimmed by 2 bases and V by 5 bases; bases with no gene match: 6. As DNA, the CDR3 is TGTGCCAGCAGTCTAGCGGGTCTTGCCACAGATACGCAGTATTTT. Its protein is CASSLAGLATDTQYF.

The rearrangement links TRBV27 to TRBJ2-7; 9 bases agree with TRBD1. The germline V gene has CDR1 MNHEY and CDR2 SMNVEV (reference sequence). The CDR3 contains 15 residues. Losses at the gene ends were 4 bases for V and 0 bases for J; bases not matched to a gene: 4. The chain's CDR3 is CASSSRQGGSYEQYF. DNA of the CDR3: TGTGCCAGCAGTTCGAGACAGGGGGGCTCCTACGAGCAGTACTTC.

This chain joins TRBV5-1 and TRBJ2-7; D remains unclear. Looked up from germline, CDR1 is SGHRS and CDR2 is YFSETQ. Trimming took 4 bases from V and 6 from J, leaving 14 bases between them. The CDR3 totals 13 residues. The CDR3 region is CASSARTSIEQYF. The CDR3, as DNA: TGCGCCAGCAGCGCCCGGACCTCTATCGAGCAGTACTTC.

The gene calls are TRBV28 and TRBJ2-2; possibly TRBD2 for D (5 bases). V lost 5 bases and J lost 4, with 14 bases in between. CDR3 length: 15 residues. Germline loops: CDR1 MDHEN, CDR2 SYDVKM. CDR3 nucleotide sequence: TGTGCCAGCAGTCGTAGGACTCAGGTCACCGGGGAGCTGTTTTTT. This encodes CASSRRTQVTGELFF. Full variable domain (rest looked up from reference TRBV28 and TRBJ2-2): DVKVTQSSRYLVKRTGEKVFLECVQDMDHENMFWYRQDPGLGLRLIYFSYDVKMKEKGDIPEGYSVSREKKERFSLILESASTNQTSMYLCASSRRTQVTGELFFGEGSRLTVL.

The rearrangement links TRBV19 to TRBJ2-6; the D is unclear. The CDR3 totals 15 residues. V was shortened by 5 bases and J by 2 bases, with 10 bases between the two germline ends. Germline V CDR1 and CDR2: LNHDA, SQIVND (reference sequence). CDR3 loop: CASSPAGPGANVLTF. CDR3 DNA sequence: TGTGCCAGTAGTCCCGCCGGGCCTGGGGCCAACGTCCTGACTTTC.

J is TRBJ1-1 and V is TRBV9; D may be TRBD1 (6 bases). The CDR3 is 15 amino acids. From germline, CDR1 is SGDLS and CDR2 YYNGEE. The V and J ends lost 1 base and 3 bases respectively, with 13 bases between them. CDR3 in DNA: TGTGCCAGCAGCGTAACAGGGTCGGGGTACACTGAAGCTTTCTTT. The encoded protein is CASSVTGSGYTEAFF.

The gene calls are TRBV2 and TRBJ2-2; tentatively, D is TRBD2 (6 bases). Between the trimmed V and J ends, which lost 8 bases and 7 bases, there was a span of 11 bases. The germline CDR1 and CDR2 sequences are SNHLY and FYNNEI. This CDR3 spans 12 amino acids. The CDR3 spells CASGHGSGELFF. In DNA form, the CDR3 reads TGTGCCAGCGGCCACGGGAGCGGGGAGCTGTTTTTT.

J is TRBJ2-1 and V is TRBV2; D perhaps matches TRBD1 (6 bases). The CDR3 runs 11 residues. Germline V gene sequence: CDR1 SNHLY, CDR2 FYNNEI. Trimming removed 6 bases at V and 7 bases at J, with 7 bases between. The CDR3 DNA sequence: TGTGCCAGCAGAAGGGGGAATGAGCAGTTCTTC. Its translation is CASRRGNEQFF. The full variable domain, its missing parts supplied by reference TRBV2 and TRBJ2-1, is EPEVTQTPSHQVTQMGQEVILRCVPISNHLYFYWYRQILGQKVEFLVSFYNNEISEKSEIFDDQFSVERPDGSNFTLKIRSTKLEDSAMYFCASRRGNEQFFGPGTRLTVL.

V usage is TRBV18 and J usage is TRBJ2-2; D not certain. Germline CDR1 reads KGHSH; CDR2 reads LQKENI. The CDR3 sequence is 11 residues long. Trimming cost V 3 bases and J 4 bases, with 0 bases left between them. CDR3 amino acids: CASSPTGELFF. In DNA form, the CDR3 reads TGTGCCAGCTCACCCACCGGGGAGCTGTTTTTT. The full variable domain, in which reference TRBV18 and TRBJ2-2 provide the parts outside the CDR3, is NAGVMQNPRHLVRRRGQEARLRCSPMKGHSHVYWYRQLPEEGLKFMVYLQKENIIDESGMPKERFSAEFPKEGPSILRIQQVVRGDSAAYFCASSPTGELFFGEGSRLTVL.

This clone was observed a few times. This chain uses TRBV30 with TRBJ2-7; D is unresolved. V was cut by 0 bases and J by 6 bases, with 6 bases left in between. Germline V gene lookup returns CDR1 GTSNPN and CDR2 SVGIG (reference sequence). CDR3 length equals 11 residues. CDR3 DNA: TGTGCCTGGAGTGTATCCGTCGAGCAGTACTTC. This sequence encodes CAWSVSVEQYF.

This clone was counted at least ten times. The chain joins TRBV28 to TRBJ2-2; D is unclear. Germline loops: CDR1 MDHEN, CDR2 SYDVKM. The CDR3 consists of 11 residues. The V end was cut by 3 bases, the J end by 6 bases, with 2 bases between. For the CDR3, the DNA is TGTGCCAGCAGTTTGTCCGGGGAGCTGTTTTTT. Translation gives CASSLSGELFF.

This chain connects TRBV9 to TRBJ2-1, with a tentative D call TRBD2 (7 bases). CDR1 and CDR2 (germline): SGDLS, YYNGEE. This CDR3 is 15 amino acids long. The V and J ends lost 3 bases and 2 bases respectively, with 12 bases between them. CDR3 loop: CASSGGGVPYNEQFF. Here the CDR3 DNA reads TGTGCCAGCAGCGGAGGGGGGGTTCCCTACAATGAGCAGTTCTTC.